This T cell receptor (beta chain) originates from a study of T-cell memory formation after mild COVID-19. This clonotype was counted between two and nine times. One entry per CDR3 protein, called by TCRdb with MiXCR from the 5' RACE reads. Here the sample spans over 500,000 distinct CDR3 sequences, roughly 17% being singletons. V lost 4 bases, J lost 3 bases, and 18 bases lay in between. This CDR3 has 16 amino acids. Per the germline V gene, CDR1 is SGHTS and CDR2 is YDEGEE. Sequencing was done on a sample of PBMCs or a T cell subset sorted from them (not recorded which). This sequence originates from an adult woman who had mild COVID-19 (a few samples of this study predate the infection). Cell type and time point are not known. J is TRBJ2-3 and V is TRBV5-8; possibly TRBD1 or TRBD2 for D (6 bases each). CDR3 bases: TGTGCCAGCAGCACCACAGGGAGGATGGGAACAGATACGCAGTATTTT. Translated: CASSTTGRMGTDTQYF.